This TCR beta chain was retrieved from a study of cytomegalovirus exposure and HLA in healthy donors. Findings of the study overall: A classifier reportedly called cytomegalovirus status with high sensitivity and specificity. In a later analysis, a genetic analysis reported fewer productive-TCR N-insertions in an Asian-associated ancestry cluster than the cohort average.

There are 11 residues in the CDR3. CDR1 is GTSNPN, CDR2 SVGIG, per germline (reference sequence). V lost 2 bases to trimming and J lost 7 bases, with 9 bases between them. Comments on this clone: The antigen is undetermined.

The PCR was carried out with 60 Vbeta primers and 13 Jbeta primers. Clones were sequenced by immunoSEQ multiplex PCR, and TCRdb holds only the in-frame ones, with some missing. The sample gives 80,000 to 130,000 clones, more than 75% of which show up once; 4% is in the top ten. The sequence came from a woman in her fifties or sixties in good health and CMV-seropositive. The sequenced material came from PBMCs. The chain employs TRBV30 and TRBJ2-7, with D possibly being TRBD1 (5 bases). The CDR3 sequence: CAWSSPGEQYF. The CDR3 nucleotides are TGTGCCTGGAGTTCCCCAGGGGAGCAGTACTTC.